This TCR beta chain was sequenced for a study of shared clonotypes between healthy human individuals. The CDR3 is made up of 11 amino acids. Trimming removed 4 bases from V and 8 bases from J, with 5 bases in between. Per germline, CDR1 LNHDA and CDR2 SQIVND (reference sequence). Clones were read by immunoSEQ multiplex PCR, and TCRdb kept only the in-frame ones, dropping some. The profile covers fewer than 1.8 million clones, with approximately 98.5% appearing a single time and about 0.4% taken by the ten largest. The sample comprised naive CD4+ T cells sorted from blood. Subset noted: CD45RA+ positively selected. V gene TRBV19 combines with J gene TRBJ1-4; D is perhaps TRBD1 (5 bases). This sequence originates from a man aged 30-40 years in good health. CDR3 sequence: CASSNREKLFF. CDR3 coding DNA: TGTGCCAGTAGTAACAGGGAAAAACTGTTTTTT.